This T cell receptor (beta chain) appears in the sequencing data of a study of shared clonotypes between healthy human individuals. Germline assignment: CDR1 LNHDA and CDR2 SQIVND (reference sequence). Trimming pared 6 bases from V and 5 bases from J, leaving 16 bases between. The CDR3 contains 15 residues. The table came from immunoSEQ multiplex PCR; TCRdb's copy has only in-frame clones and leaves some out. This repertoire shows about a million clones, approximately 76% found once; its top ten account for approximately 1.5%. The specimen sequenced was memory CD4+ T cells sorted from blood. Sample subset: CD45RA-negative fraction. This TCR derives from a man aged 18 to 30 in good health. This chain uses TRBV19 with TRBJ2-2, with D maybe TRBD2 (6 bases). Written as DNA, the CDR3 is TGTGCCAGTAGCCCGTCGGGAGTCGGGACCGGGGAGCTGTTTTTT. Amino acid sequence: CASSPSGVGTGELFF.